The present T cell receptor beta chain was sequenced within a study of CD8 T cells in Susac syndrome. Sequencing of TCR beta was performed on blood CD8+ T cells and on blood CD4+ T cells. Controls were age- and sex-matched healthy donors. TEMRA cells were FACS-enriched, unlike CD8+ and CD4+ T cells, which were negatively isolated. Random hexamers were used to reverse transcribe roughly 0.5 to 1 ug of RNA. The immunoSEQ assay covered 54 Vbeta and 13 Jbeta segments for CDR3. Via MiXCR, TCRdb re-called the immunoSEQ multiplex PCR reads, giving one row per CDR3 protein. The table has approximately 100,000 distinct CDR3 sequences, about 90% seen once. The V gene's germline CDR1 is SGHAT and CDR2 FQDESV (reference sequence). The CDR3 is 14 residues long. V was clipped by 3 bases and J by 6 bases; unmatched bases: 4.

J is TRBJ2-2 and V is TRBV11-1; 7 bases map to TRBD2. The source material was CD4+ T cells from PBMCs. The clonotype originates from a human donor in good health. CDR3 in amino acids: CASSFAGRAGELFF. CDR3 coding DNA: TGTGCCAGCAGCTTCGCGGGGAGGGCCGGGGAGCTGTTTTTT.